Below, 21 T cell receptor beta chains from the same sample are listed, as sequenced in a study of blood T cell repertoires in COVID-19. Assay used: immunoSEQ multiplex PCR; TCRdb lists only in-frame clones, some missing. The sample shows roughly 150,000 clones, about 85% of them seen only once. The material sequenced was PBMCs or T cells enriched from blood (not recorded which). The receptors were sampled from a woman aged 40 to 55 with acute COVID-19.

In its sample, this clone was seen a few times. The chain recombines TRBV27 with TRBJ1-1; D gene uncertain. This CDR3 contains 14 residues. V lost 8 bases to trimming and J lost 6 bases, with 19 bases between them. The V gene's germline CDR1 is MNHEY and CDR2 SMNVEV (reference sequence). CDR3 sequence: CASSSVEGGAEAFF. The CDR3 DNA reads as TGTGCCAGCTCTTCCGTTGAGGGCGGGGCTGAAGCTTTCTTT.

This clone is a singleton in its sample. J is TRBJ1-1 and V is TRBV30; perhaps TRBD1 as D (6 bases). CDR3 size: 14 residues. CDR1 and CDR2 from the germline V gene are GTSNPN and SVGIG (reference sequence). V lost 3 bases to trimming and J lost 5 bases, with 16 bases between them. The CDR3 nucleotides are TGTGCCTGGAGCCAGACAGGAGTCTCTACTGAAGCTTTCTTT. The encoded protein is CAWSQTGVSTEAFF.

The rearrangement joins TRBV7-3 to TRBJ2-3, with a tentative D call TRBD2 (6 bases). Trimming removed 6 bases from V and 2 bases from J, with 12 bases in between. In germline, CDR1 is SGHTA, CDR2 FQGTGA. The CDR3 has 14 amino acids. The CDR3 spells CASSLDYNTDTQYF. CDR3 nucleotides: TGTGCCAGCAGTTTGGACTACAACACAGATACGCAGTATTTT.

This clone was seen more than once but under ten times. V usage is TRBV7-9 and J usage is TRBJ2-1; 9 bases agree with TRBD1. The J segment lost 5 bases and the V segment lost 4 bases, leaving 9 bases of the junction unmatched. CDR1 and CDR2 from the germline V gene are SEHNR and FQNEAQ (reference sequence). The CDR3 is 16 residues long. The DNA for the CDR3 is TGTGCCAGCAGCTCTCAGGTGGGACAGGGAGACAATGAGCAGTTCTTC. Its translation: CASSSQVGQGDNEQFF.

This clone was counted a single time. The chain employs TRBV29-1 and TRBJ1-4; TRBD1 might be the D (6 bases). Germline V CDR1 and CDR2: SQVTM, ANQGSEA. The CDR3 loop spans 12 amino acids. V lost 4 bases to trimming and J lost 6 bases, with 9 bases between them. The CDR3 bases are TGCAGCGTTGCACAGGGCCATGAAAAACTGTTTTTT. It codes for CSVAQGHEKLFF. The full variable domain, in which reference TRBV29-1 and TRBJ1-4 provide the parts outside the CDR3, is SAVISQKPSRDICQRGTSLTIQCQVDSQVTMMFWYRQQPGQSLTLIATANQGSEATYESGFVIDKFPISRPNLTFSTLTVSNMSPEDSSIYLCSVAQGHEKLFFGSGTQLSVL.

The chain uses TRBV5-6 and TRBJ1-1, with D tentatively TRBD1 (6 bases). There are 15 residues in the CDR3. Germline-derived CDR1 and CDR2 are SGHDT and YYEEEE. Between the trimmed V and J ends, which lost 4 bases and 5 bases, there was a span of 18 bases. The CDR3 protein is CASSLTTGWGTEAFF. DNA of the CDR3: TGTGCCAGCAGCCTAACGACAGGATGGGGGACTGAAGCTTTCTTT.

In this sample, this clone turned up many times. This chain links TRBV7-9 with TRBJ1-5; no firm D call. Germline lookup yields CDR1 SEHNR and CDR2 FQNEAQ (reference sequence). This CDR3 region has 13 residues. Trimming shortened V by 5 bases and J by 5 bases, and 10 bases separated the two germline ends. The CDR3 reads CASSPSGDQPQHF. CDR3 coding DNA: TGTGCCAGCAGCCCCAGCGGCGATCAGCCCCAGCATTTT.

The chain carries TRBV9 and TRBJ1-6; the D gene is possibly TRBD1 (6 bases). The CDR3 has 16 residues. Trimming took off 0 bases at V and 7 bases at J, with 14 bases between the two ends. CDR1 is SGDLS, CDR2 YYNGEE, per germline. The CDR3 region has the DNA TGTGCCAGCAGCGTAGGGGACAACAGATTGAATTCACCCCTCCACTTT. It specifies CASSVGDNRLNSPLHF.

This clone showed up many times. V is TRBV2 and J is TRBJ2-3, with TRBD2 identical over 9 bases. Germline CDR1 reads SNHLY; CDR2 reads FYNNEI. The CDR3 contains 15 residues. V was pared by 6 bases and J by 6 bases, with 10 bases of the junction left unmatched. The CDR3 region has the DNA TGTGCCAGCAGGATGGGACTAGCCTCTGGGGATACGCAGTATTTT. It translates to CASRMGLASGDTQYF.

This chain joins TRBV7-2 and TRBJ1-2; 9 bases match TRBD1. The CDR3 consists of 14 residues. V lost 8 bases, J lost 8 bases, and 12 bases stayed unmatched. Germline V gene data show CDR1 as SGHTA and CDR2 as FQGNSA. CDR3 amino acids: CASGRTGALGGYTF. As DNA, the CDR3 is TGTGCCAGCGGCAGGACAGGGGCATTAGGGGGCTACACCTTC. The variable domain in full, completed from reference TRBV7-2 and TRBJ1-2, reads GAGVSQSPSNKVTEKGKDVELRCDPISGHTALYWYRQSLGQGLEFLIYFQGNSAPDKSGLPSDRFSAERTGGSVSTLTIQRTQQEDSAVYLCASGRTGALGGYTFGSGTRLTVV.

CDR3 DNA: TGCGCCAGCAGCTTGAATCAGGGGGCTCGCACAGATACGCAGTATTTT. Amino acids: CASSLNQGARTDTQYF. This chain uses TRBV5-1 with TRBJ2-3; 8 nucleotides match TRBD1. Germline values: CDR1 SGHRS, CDR2 YFSETQ. This CDR3 contains 16 residues. V trimming: 1 base; J trimming: 1 base; junction bases outside the gene matches: 5. Supplemented by reference TRBV5-1 and TRBJ2-3, the full variable domain reads KAGVTQTPRYLIKTRGQQVTLSCSPISGHRSVSWYQQTPGQGLQFLFEYFSETQRNKGNFPGRFSGRQFSNSRSEMNVSTLELGDSALYLCASSLNQGARTDTQYFGPGTRLTVL.

The CDR3, as DNA: TGCGCCAGCAGCTTGGGCAGTATGAACACTGAAGCTTTCTTT. Its translation is CASSLGSMNTEAFF. The chain couples TRBV5-1 to TRBJ1-1; D unclear. The V end lost 0 bases, the J end lost 0 bases, and 6 bases lay between the germline ends. CDR3 size: 14 residues. The germline V gene has CDR1 SGHRS and CDR2 YFSETQ.

There are a few counts of this clone. The chain employs TRBV5-1 and TRBJ2-2; 12 bases are shared with TRBD2. This CDR3 region has 17 residues. J lost 1 base, V lost 1 base, and 2 bases had no gene match. In germline, CDR1 is SGHRS, CDR2 YFSETQ. The DNA for the CDR3 is TGCGCCAGCAGCTTGCTGGGACTAGCGGGGAACACCGGGGAGCTGTTTTTT. Translating it yields CASSLLGLAGNTGELFF.

Only one count was recorded for this clone. The chain employs TRBV5-6 and TRBJ2-1; 9 bases agree with TRBD2. V lost 0 bases and J lost 8; bases outside the gene matches: 9. This CDR3 contains 16 residues. CDR1 is SGHDT, CDR2 YYEEEE, per germline. The CDR3 region is CASSLAVSGRLYEQFF. Here the CDR3 DNA reads TGTGCCAGCAGCTTGGCGGTTAGCGGGAGATTGTATGAGCAGTTCTTC.

The chain has TRBV5-1 and TRBJ2-4, with D uncertain. V was cut by 0 bases and J by 6 bases, with 16 bases left in between. The length of the CDR3 is 16 residues. CDR1 SGHRS and CDR2 YFSETQ come from the germline V gene. The CDR3 loop reads CASSLGRPTTGNIQYF. The CDR3 nucleotides are TGCGCCAGCAGCTTGGGACGGCCCACAACGGGAAACATTCAGTACTTC.

This chain joins TRBV9 and TRBJ2-1; 8 bases are a match to TRBD2. CDR1 and CDR2 (germline): SGDLS, YYNGEE. Losses at the gene ends were 3 bases for V and 5 bases for J; bases not matched to a gene: 13. This CDR3 has 17 amino acids. The CDR3 spells CASSAKERGLVHNEQFF. The CDR3 nucleotides read TGTGCCAGCAGCGCTAAAGAACGGGGACTAGTCCACAATGAGCAGTTCTTC.

The chain uses TRBV6-2 or TRBV6-3 and TRBJ2-7, with a possible D match to TRBD2 (5 bases). Trimming shortened V by 0 bases and J by 2 bases, and 29 bases separated the two germline ends. Germline V lookup: CDR1 MNHEY, CDR2 SVGEGT. The CDR3 is 21 amino acids. As DNA, the CDR3 is TGTGCCAGCAGTTACTCGGGAGCTAAAGTCCGGGTAGGAGGTAGACCCTACGAGCAGTACTTC. This gives the protein CASSYSGAKVRVGGRPYEQYF.

The rearrangement links TRBV25-1 to TRBJ2-7; TRBD2 agrees at 7 bases. Germline CDR1 MGHDK, CDR2 SYGVNS. The CDR3 is 16 residues long. V was clipped by 6 bases and J by 3 bases; unmatched bases: 14. The CDR3 DNA reads TGTGCCAGCAGCGGGGGGACGGGGCGCCTCTACTACGAGCAGTACTTC. This encodes CASSGGTGRLYYEQYF.

V is TRBV4-1 and J is TRBJ2-7, with 12 bases fitting TRBD2. V was pared by 1 base and J by 1 base, with 2 bases of the junction left unmatched. The CDR3 has 16 amino acids. Germline values: CDR1 MGHRA, CDR2 YSYEKL. Written as DNA, the CDR3 is TGCGCCAGCAGCCAAGGGACTAGCGGGATATCCTACGAGCAGTACTTC. Translated: CASSQGTSGISYEQYF.

This chain connects TRBV20-1 to TRBJ1-2, with D tentatively TRBD1 (6 bases). CDR1 and CDR2 from the germline V gene are DFQATT and SNEGSKA (reference sequence). The CDR3 covers 11 residues. Between the trimmed V and J ends, which lost 8 bases and 4 bases, there was a span of 11 bases. The CDR3 here is CSTRGAYGYTF. CDR3 DNA: TGCAGTACCAGGGGAGCCTATGGCTACACCTTC.

The chain joins TRBV30 to TRBJ2-1; 10 bases are a match to TRBD2. Per the germline V gene, CDR1 is GTSNPN and CDR2 is SVGIG (reference sequence). This CDR3 has 14 residues. With V trimmed by 7 bases and J by 8 bases, 11 bases remained unmatched. As DNA, the CDR3 is TGTGCCTCCTATCCGCAGCGGGAGGGCCATGAGCAGTTCTTC. Translated: CASYPQREGHEQFF.